This is a list of T cell receptor beta chains from one sample in a study of neurological immune-mediated disorders. In TCRdb, the 5' RACE reads were re-called with MiXCR into one record per CDR3 protein. Of about 43,000 distinct CDR3 sequences detected, roughly 13% appear once; the ten largest clones hold around 1.3%. Sample: PBMCs. These receptors were taken from a female donor in good health. CDR3s include the opening cysteine and the closing phenylalanine or tryptophan. The D gene is left open where the match is weak. Expanded clones get a size class; other rows say once, few or many, or leave the size out.

CDR3aa: CASTDRGAIANTGELFF
CDR3nt: TGTGCCAGCACCGACAGGGGGGCGATCGCGAACACCGGGGAGCTGTTTTTT
v_gene: TRBV5-6
d_gene: TRBD1
abundance: many
j_gene: TRBJ2-2

CDR3aa: CASSLDGAGTEAFF
CDR3nt: TGTGCCAGCAGCTTAGACGGGGCAGGGACTGAAGCTTTCTTT
v_gene: TRBV11-2
d_gene: NA
abundance: many
j_gene: TRBJ1-1

CDR3aa: CASREGGVGTEAFF
CDR3nt: TGTGCCAGCAGGGAAGGGGGGGTAGGCACTGAAGCTTTCTTT
v_gene: TRBV6-5
d_gene: NA
abundance: many
j_gene: TRBJ1-1

CDR3aa: CASSETPSLFNEQFF
CDR3nt: TGTGCCAGCAGTGAAACCCCGTCGCTGTTCAATGAGCAGTTCTTC
v_gene: TRBV2
d_gene: NA
abundance: many
j_gene: TRBJ2-1

CDR3aa: CSVTLAGGPDTQYF
CDR3nt: TGCAGCGTTACCTTAGCGGGAGGGCCAGATACGCAGTATTTT
v_gene: TRBV29-1
d_gene: TRBD2
abundance: many
j_gene: TRBJ2-3

CDR3aa: CASSSQYGQRHF
CDR3nt: TGTGCCAGCAGCTCTCAATACGGACAGCGGCATTTT
v_gene: TRBV3-1
d_gene: NA
abundance: few
j_gene: TRBJ1-3

CDR3aa: CASSLARVATDYEQYF
CDR3nt: TGCGCCAGCAGCTTGGCCCGAGTCGCGACAGACTACGAGCAGTACTTC
v_gene: TRBV5-1
d_gene: NA
abundance: many
j_gene: TRBJ2-7

CDR3aa: CASSFGSGRAPGELFF
CDR3nt: TGTGCCAGCAGCTTCGGTAGCGGGAGGGCCCCCGGGGAGCTGTTTTTT
v_gene: TRBV7-2
d_gene: TRBD2
abundance: many
j_gene: TRBJ2-2

CDR3aa: CASSTGNSGNTIYF
CDR3nt: TGTGCCAGCAGTACTGGGAACTCTGGAAACACCATATATTTT
v_gene: TRBV6-5
d_gene: NA
abundance: many
j_gene: TRBJ1-3

CDR3aa: CASTEKGGARGYTF
CDR3nt: TGTGCCAGCACCGAGAAAGGGGGGGCGCGAGGCTACACCTTC
v_gene: TRBV7-2
d_gene: NA
abundance: many
j_gene: TRBJ1-2

CDR3aa: CASSLAGTDEAFF
CDR3nt: TGCGCCAGCAGCTTGGCAGGGACAGATGAAGCTTTCTTT
v_gene: TRBV5-1
d_gene: TRBD1
abundance: many
j_gene: TRBJ1-1

CDR3aa: CSVERGAGGVNTGELFF
CDR3nt: TGCAGCGTTGAAAGGGGAGCGGGAGGCGTGAACACCGGGGAGCTGTTTTTT
v_gene: TRBV29-1
d_gene: TRBD2
abundance: many
j_gene: TRBJ2-2

CDR3aa: CASSSEGEGLGYTF
CDR3nt: TGCGCCAGCAGCTCGGAGGGTGAAGGGTTAGGCTACACCTTC
v_gene: TRBV5-1
d_gene: NA
abundance: many
j_gene: TRBJ1-2

CDR3aa: CASSMGQGWYEQYF
CDR3nt: TGTGCCAGTAGTATGGGACAGGGGTGGTACGAGCAGTACTTC
v_gene: TRBV19
d_gene: TRBD1
abundance: NA
j_gene: TRBJ2-7

CDR3aa: CASSPLAFTDTQYF
CDR3nt: TGTGCCAGCAGCCCCCTAGCGTTTACAGATACGCAGTATTTT
v_gene: TRBV14
d_gene: NA
abundance: many
j_gene: TRBJ2-3

CDR3aa: CASSAAGWDNQPQHF
CDR3nt: TGTGCCAGCAGTGCGGCAGGCTGGGACAATCAGCCCCAGCATTTT
v_gene: TRBV25-1
d_gene: NA
abundance: many
j_gene: TRBJ1-5

CDR3aa: CASSSGTGTYNEKLFF
CDR3nt: TGTGCCAGCAGTTCGGGAACCGGGACTTATAATGAAAAACTGTTTTTT
v_gene: TRBV6-5
d_gene: NA
abundance: many
j_gene: TRBJ1-4

CDR3aa: CASTPTANRVSYNSPLHF
CDR3nt: TGTGCCAGCACCCCAACCGCAAACAGGGTTTCCTATAATTCACCCCTCCACTTT
v_gene: TRBV6-6
d_gene: NA
abundance: many
j_gene: TRBJ1-6

CDR3aa: CASSVRTSSTDTQYF
CDR3nt: TGTGCCAGCAGTGTTCGGACTTCTAGCACAGATACGCAGTATTTT
v_gene: TRBV6-1
d_gene: NA
abundance: many
j_gene: TRBJ2-3

CDR3aa: CASSLRRQSYGYTF
CDR3nt: TGTGCCAGCAGCCTCCGGCGACAGAGCTATGGCTACACCTTC
v_gene: TRBV3-1
d_gene: NA
abundance: few
j_gene: TRBJ1-2

CDR3aa: CSPGTGSRPSYNEQFF
CDR3nt: TGCAGCCCGGGCACAGGGAGTAGGCCGTCCTACAATGAGCAGTTCTTC
v_gene: TRBV29-1
d_gene: NA
abundance: few
j_gene: TRBJ2-1

CDR3aa: CASSLPGLAETGELFF
CDR3nt: TGCGCCAGCAGCTTACCGGGACTAGCGGAAACCGGGGAGCTGTTTTTT
v_gene: TRBV5-1
d_gene: TRBD2
abundance: many
j_gene: TRBJ2-2

CDR3aa: CASSLFHWDTYVNQPQHF
CDR3nt: TGTGCCAGCAGCTTGTTCCACTGGGACACCTACGTGAATCAGCCCCAGCATTTT
v_gene: TRBV7-9
d_gene: NA
abundance: NA
j_gene: TRBJ1-5

CDR3aa: CASSLDGNYEQYF
CDR3nt: TGCGCCAGCAGCTTGGACGGGAACTACGAGCAGTACTTC
v_gene: TRBV5-1
d_gene: NA
abundance: many
j_gene: TRBJ2-7

CDR3aa: CASSLRSVGYEQYF
CDR3nt: TGCGCCAGCAGCTTGAGATCGGTAGGGTACGAGCAGTACTTC
v_gene: TRBV5-1
d_gene: NA
abundance: many
j_gene: TRBJ2-7

CDR3aa: CSAIVASGDSETQYF
CDR3nt: TGCAGTGCTATCGTCGCTAGCGGGGATTCGGAGACCCAGTACTTC
v_gene: TRBV20-1
d_gene: TRBD2
abundance: many
j_gene: TRBJ2-5

CDR3aa: CASSFGTADNEQFF
CDR3nt: TGTGCCAGCAGCTTTGGGACGGCCGACAATGAGCAGTTCTTC
v_gene: TRBV11-2
d_gene: NA
abundance: many
j_gene: TRBJ2-1

CDR3aa: CASSQGQVNQPQHF
CDR3nt: TGTGCCAGCAGCCAGGGACAGGTGAATCAGCCCCAGCATTTT
v_gene: TRBV12-3/TRBV12-4
d_gene: TRBD1
abundance: many
j_gene: TRBJ1-5

CDR3aa: CASSFRYSRAHEQYF
CDR3nt: TGCGCCAGCAGCTTTCGGTACAGCCGAGCCCACGAGCAGTACTTC
v_gene: TRBV5-1
d_gene: NA
abundance: many
j_gene: TRBJ2-7

CDR3aa: CASSSIVGNTEAFF
CDR3nt: TGTGCCAGCAGTAGTATCGTGGGGAACACTGAAGCTTTCTTT
v_gene: TRBV6-5
d_gene: NA
abundance: many
j_gene: TRBJ1-1

CDR3aa: CSADTSGHRDTQYF
CDR3nt: TGCAGTGCCGATACTAGCGGCCATCGAGATACGCAGTATTTT
v_gene: TRBV20-1
d_gene: TRBD2
abundance: many
j_gene: TRBJ2-3

CDR3aa: CASSLAGGPGTDTQYF
CDR3nt: TGCGCCAGCAGCTTAGCGGGGGGGCCTGGCACAGATACGCAGTATTTT
v_gene: TRBV5-1
d_gene: TRBD2
abundance: many
j_gene: TRBJ2-3

CDR3aa: CSARDRAGQLTDTQYF
CDR3nt: TGCAGTGCTAGAGATCGAGCGGGGCAGCTCACAGATACGCAGTATTTT
v_gene: TRBV20-1
d_gene: TRBD2
abundance: many
j_gene: TRBJ2-3

CDR3aa: CASSPAGGEQYF
CDR3nt: TGTGCCAGCAGCCCTGCGGGGGGCGAGCAGTACTTC
v_gene: TRBV13
d_gene: TRBD2
abundance: NA
j_gene: TRBJ2-7

CDR3aa: CASSYSSTGRLPYEQYF
CDR3nt: TGTGCCAGCAGTTACTCGAGTACCGGGAGACTGCCCTACGAGCAGTACTTC
v_gene: TRBV6-6
d_gene: NA
abundance: many
j_gene: TRBJ2-7

CDR3aa: CASSIGTSGQETQYF
CDR3nt: TGCGCCAGCAGTATAGGGACTAGCGGCCAAGAGACCCAGTACTTC
v_gene: TRBV5-1
d_gene: TRBD2
abundance: many
j_gene: TRBJ2-5

CDR3aa: CASSDPGTSGLAKNIQYF
CDR3nt: TGTGCCAGTAGTGACCCCGGGACTAGCGGTCTAGCCAAAAACATTCAGTACTTC
v_gene: TRBV19
d_gene: TRBD2
abundance: NA
j_gene: TRBJ2-4

CDR3aa: CASSVFGGFASSAGNTIYF
CDR3nt: TGTGCCAGCAGTGTATTCGGGGGCTTTGCCTCCTCTGCTGGAAACACCATATATTTT
v_gene: TRBV2
d_gene: NA
abundance: many
j_gene: TRBJ1-3

CDR3aa: CASSLVGTSYNEQFF
CDR3nt: TGCGCCAGCAGCTTGGTAGGTACCTCCTACAATGAGCAGTTCTTC
v_gene: TRBV5-1
d_gene: NA
abundance: many
j_gene: TRBJ2-1

CDR3aa: CASSLDGQPQHF
CDR3nt: TGTGCCAGCAGTTTAGACGGTCAGCCCCAGCATTTT
v_gene: TRBV12-3/TRBV12-4
d_gene: NA
abundance: few
j_gene: TRBJ1-5

CDR3aa: CASSVEAGNGGGELFF
CDR3nt: TGTGCCAGCAGCGTAGAGGCGGGGAACGGTGGCGGGGAGCTGTTTTTT
v_gene: TRBV9
d_gene: NA
abundance: many
j_gene: TRBJ2-2

CDR3aa: CASSFTGEETQYF
CDR3nt: TGCGCCAGCAGCTTTACAGGGGAAGAGACCCAGTACTTC
v_gene: TRBV5-1
d_gene: TRBD1
abundance: many
j_gene: TRBJ2-5

CDR3aa: CASSLTGGRSGANVLTF
CDR3nt: TGTGCCAGCAGTTTGACAGGGGGCAGGTCTGGGGCCAACGTCCTGACTTTC
v_gene: TRBV12-3/TRBV12-4
d_gene: TRBD1
abundance: medium-sized
j_gene: TRBJ2-6

CDR3aa: CSARVAGNEQFF
CDR3nt: TGCAGTGCTAGAGTTGCGGGAAATGAGCAGTTCTTC
v_gene: TRBV20-1
d_gene: NA
abundance: many
j_gene: TRBJ2-1

CDR3aa: CASNKPEGSNEAFF
CDR3nt: TGCGCCAGCAATAAACCGGAAGGATCGAATGAAGCTTTCTTT
v_gene: TRBV5-1
d_gene: NA
abundance: many
j_gene: TRBJ1-1

CDR3aa: CSARAEKGKLFF
CDR3nt: TGCAGTGCTAGGGCAGAGAAGGGAAAACTGTTTTTT
v_gene: TRBV20-1
d_gene: NA
abundance: NA
j_gene: TRBJ1-4

CDR3aa: CASSSTGYTEAFF
CDR3nt: TGTGCCAGCAGCTCAACAGGGTACACTGAAGCTTTCTTT
v_gene: TRBV7-2
d_gene: NA
abundance: few
j_gene: TRBJ1-1